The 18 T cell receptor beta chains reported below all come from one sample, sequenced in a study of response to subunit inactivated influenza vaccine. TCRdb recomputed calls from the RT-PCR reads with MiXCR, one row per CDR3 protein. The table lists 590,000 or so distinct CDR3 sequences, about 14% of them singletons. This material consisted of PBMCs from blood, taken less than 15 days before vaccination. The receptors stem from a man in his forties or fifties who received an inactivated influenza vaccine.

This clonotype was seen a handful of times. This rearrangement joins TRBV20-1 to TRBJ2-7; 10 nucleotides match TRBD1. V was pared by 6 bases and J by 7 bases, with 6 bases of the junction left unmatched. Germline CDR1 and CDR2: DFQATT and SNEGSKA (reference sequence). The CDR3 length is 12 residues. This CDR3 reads CSADRGTGEQYF. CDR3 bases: TGCAGTGCGGACAGGGGGACTGGGGAGCAGTACTTC.

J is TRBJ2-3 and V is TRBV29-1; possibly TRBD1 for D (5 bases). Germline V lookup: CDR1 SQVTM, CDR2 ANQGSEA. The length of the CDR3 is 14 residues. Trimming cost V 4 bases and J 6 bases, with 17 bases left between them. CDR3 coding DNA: TGCAGCGTTGCGGCAGGCACTCCAGGGGATACGCAGTATTTT. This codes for CSVAAGTPGDTQYF.

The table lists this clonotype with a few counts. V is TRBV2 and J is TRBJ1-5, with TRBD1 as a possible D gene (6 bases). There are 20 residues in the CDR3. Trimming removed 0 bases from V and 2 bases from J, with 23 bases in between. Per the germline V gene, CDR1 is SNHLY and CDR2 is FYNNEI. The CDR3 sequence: CASSEAEGGRIRRGNQPQHF. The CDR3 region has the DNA TGTGCCAGCAGTGAAGCTGAGGGGGGACGCATACGGCGGGGCAATCAGCCCCAGCATTTT.

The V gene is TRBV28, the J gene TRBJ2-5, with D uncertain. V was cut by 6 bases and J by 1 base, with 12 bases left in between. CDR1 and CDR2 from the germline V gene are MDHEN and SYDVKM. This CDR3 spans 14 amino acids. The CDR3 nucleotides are TGTGCCAGCAGCCGTACTTTGGGCCAAGAGACCCAGTACTTC. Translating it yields CASSRTLGQETQYF.

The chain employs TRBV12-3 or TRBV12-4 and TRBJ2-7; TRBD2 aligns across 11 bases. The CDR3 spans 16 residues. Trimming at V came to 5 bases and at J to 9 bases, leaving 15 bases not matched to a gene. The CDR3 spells CASSQRIAGGKAPQYF. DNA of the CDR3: TGTGCCAGCAGTCAGAGAATAGCGGGGGGGAAAGCTCCGCAGTACTTC.

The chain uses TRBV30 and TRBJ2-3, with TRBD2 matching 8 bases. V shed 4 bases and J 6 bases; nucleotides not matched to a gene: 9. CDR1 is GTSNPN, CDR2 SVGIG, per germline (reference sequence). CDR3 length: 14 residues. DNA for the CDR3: TGTGCCTGGACCCCACTAGCGGAATCCGATACGCAGTATTTT. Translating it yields CAWTPLAESDTQYF.

CDR3 protein: CASSLPGLAGISYNEQFF. The CDR3 DNA sequence: TGTGCCAGCAGTCTCCCGGGACTAGCGGGAATCTCCTACAATGAGCAGTTCTTC. The chain is built from TRBV28 and TRBJ2-1; 13 bases match TRBD2. This CDR3 has 18 residues. V lost 5 bases, J lost 0 bases, and 7 bases stayed unmatched. Germline CDR1 reads MDHEN; CDR2 reads SYDVKM.

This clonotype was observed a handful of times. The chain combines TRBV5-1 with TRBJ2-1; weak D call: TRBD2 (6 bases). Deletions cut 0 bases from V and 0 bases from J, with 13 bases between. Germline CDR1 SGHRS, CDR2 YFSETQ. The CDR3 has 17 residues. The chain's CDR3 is CASSLVAGKSSYNEQFF. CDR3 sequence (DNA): TGCGCCAGCAGCTTGGTGGCGGGGAAGAGCTCCTACAATGAGCAGTTCTTC.

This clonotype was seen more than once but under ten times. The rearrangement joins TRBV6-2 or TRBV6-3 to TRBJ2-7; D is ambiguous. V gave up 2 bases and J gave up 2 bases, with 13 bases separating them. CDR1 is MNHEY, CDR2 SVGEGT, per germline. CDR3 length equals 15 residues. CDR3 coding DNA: TGTGCCAGCAGTTACCGTGTGTACTTTACCTACGAGCAGTACTTC. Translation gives CASSYRVYFTYEQYF.

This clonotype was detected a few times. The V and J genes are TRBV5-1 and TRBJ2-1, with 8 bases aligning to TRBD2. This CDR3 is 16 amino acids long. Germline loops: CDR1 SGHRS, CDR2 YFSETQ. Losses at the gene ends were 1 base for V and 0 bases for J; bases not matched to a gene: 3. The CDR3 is CASSLSGTSSYNEQFF. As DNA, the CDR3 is TGCGCCAGCAGCTTGTCCGGGACTAGCTCCTACAATGAGCAGTTCTTC.

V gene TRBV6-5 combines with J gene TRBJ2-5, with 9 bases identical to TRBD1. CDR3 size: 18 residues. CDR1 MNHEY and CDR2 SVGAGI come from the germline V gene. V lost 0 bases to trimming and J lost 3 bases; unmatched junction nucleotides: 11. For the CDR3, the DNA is TGTGCCAGCAGTTACTCCTTACGGGACAGGGAGTTGGAAGAGACCCAGTACTTC. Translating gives CASSYSLRDRELEETQYF.

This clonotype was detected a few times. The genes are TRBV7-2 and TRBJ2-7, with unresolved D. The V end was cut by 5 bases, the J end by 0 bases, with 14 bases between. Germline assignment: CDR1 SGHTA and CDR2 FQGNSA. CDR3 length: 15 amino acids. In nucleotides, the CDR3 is TGTGCCAGCAGCCCCCGGTTTAAGTCCTCCTACGAGCAGTACTTC. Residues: CASSPRFKSSYEQYF.

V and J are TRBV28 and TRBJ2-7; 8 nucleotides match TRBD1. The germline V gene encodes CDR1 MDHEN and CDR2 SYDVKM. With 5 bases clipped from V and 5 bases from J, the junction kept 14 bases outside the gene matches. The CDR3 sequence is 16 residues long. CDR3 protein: CASSTPGQGVWDEQYF. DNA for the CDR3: TGTGCCAGCAGTACTCCCGGACAGGGAGTTTGGGACGAGCAGTACTTC.

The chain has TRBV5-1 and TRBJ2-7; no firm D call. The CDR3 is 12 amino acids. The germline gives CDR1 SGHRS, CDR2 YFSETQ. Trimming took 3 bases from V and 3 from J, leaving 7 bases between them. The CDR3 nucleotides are TGCGCCAGCAGCTCGAGTTACTACGAGCAGTACTTC. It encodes CASSSSYYEQYF. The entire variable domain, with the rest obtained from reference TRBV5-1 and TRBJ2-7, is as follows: KAGVTQTPRYLIKTRGQQVTLSCSPISGHRSVSWYQQTPGQGLQFLFEYFSETQRNKGNFPGRFSGRQFSNSRSEMNVSTLELGDSALYLCASSSSYYEQYFGPGTRLTVT.

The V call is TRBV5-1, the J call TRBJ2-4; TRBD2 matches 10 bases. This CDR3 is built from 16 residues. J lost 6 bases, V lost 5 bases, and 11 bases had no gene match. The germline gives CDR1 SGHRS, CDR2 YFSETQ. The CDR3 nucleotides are TGCGCCAGCAGACCTAGCGGGAGCCCAACCCGAAACATTCAGTACTTC. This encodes CASRPSGSPTRNIQYF.

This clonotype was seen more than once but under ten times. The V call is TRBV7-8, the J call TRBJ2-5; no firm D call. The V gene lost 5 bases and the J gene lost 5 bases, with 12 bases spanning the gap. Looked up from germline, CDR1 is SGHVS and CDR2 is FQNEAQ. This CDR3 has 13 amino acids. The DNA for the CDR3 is TGTGCCAGCAGCCTCATGCTATCCGAGACCCAGTACTTC. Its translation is CASSLMLSETQYF. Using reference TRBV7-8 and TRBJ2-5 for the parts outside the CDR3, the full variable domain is GAGVSQSPRYKVAKRGQDVALRCDPISGHVSLFWYQQALGQGPEFLTYFQNEAQLDKSGLPSDRFFAERPEGSVSTLKIQRTQQEDSAVYLCASSLMLSETQYFGPGTRLLVL.

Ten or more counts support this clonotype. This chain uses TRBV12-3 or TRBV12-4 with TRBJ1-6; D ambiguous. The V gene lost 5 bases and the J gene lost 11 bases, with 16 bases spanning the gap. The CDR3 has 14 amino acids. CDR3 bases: TGTGCCAGCAGTACTGGTGGCGGTGGGGCACCCCTCCACTTT. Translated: CASSTGGGGAPLHF.

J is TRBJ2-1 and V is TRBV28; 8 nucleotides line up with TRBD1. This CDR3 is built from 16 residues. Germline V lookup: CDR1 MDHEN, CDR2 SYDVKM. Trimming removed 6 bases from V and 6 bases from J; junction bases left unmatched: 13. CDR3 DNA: TGTGCCAGCAGGGCCATCGGACAGGGTATTAGCAATGAGCAGTTCTTC. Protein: CASRAIGQGISNEQFF.